These 23 T cell receptor beta chains were sequenced from one sample in a study of lymphopenia after photon versus proton radiotherapy. Only in-frame clones appear in the TCRdb table, and some are missing; sequencing was by immunoSEQ multiplex PCR. The sample lists roughly 25,000 clones; approximately 85% were seen once. The source was peripheral blood, collected from a patient treated with photon-based radiotherapy. These receptor sequences come from a man aged 25 to 45 with gastric cancer.

The chain's CDR3 is CASSLLLAGGHNEQFF. The CDR3, as DNA: TGTGCCAGCAGCTTATTACTAGCGGGAGGCCACAATGAGCAGTTCTTC. The chain employs TRBV7-9 and TRBJ2-1, with 12 bases fitting TRBD2. This CDR3 contains 16 residues. The V and J ends lost 2 bases and 5 bases, in that order; junction bases with no gene match: 4. Germline CDR1 is SEHNR and CDR2 is FQNEAQ (reference sequence).

Only a few counts were recorded for this clone. The chain joins TRBV10-1 to TRBJ1-1; D gene ambiguous. The CDR3 extends over 13 amino acids. Trimming removed 5 bases at V and 1 base at J, with 8 bases between. Germline values: CDR1 WNHNN, CDR2 SYGVQD (reference sequence). CDR3 residues: CASSLDPNTEAFF. Here the CDR3 DNA reads TGCGCCAGCAGTTTGGACCCGAACACTGAAGCTTTCTTT.

The chain couples TRBV28 to TRBJ1-5, with 11 bases aligning to TRBD1. The CDR3 is made up of 15 amino acids. J gave up 10 bases and V 3 bases, and 8 bases lay outside the gene matches. CDR1 MDHEN and CDR2 SYDVKM come from the germline V gene. CDR3 nucleotides: TGTGCCAGCAGTTTTCAGTCGGGACAGGGGGACCCCCAGCATTTT. This sequence encodes CASSFQSGQGDPQHF.

The chain has TRBV28 and TRBJ1-3; D is ambiguous. The length of the CDR3 is 16 residues. The V and J ends lost 2 bases and 2 bases respectively, with 13 bases between them. CDR1 is MDHEN and CDR2 is SYDVKM in the germline V gene. This CDR3 is CASSLPSSTAGNTIYF. The CDR3 coding sequence is TGTGCCAGCAGTTTACCATCTTCGACGGCTGGAAACACCATATATTTT.

The chain links TRBV6-6 to TRBJ1-1; D is possibly TRBD1 (5 bases). This CDR3 has 13 residues. The germline V gene encodes CDR1 MNHNY and CDR2 SVGAGI (reference sequence). The V end was cut by 2 bases, the J end by 4 bases, with 8 bases between. CDR3 sequence reads: CASSYNGATEAFF. CDR3 sequence (DNA): TGTGCCAGCAGTTACAACGGGGCCACTGAAGCTTTCTTT.

The rearrangement uses TRBV4-3 and TRBJ2-7; 10 bases line up with TRBD2. The CDR3 sequence is 14 residues long. The V gene's germline CDR1 is LGHNA and CDR2 YSLEER. The V segment lost 5 bases and the J segment 5 bases; nucleotides outside the gene matches: 6. In DNA, the CDR3 is TGCGCCAGCAGCGTTAGCGGGAGGCAGGACGAGCAGTACTTC. This gives the protein CASSVSGRQDEQYF.

The J gene is TRBJ2-5, the V gene TRBV11-2; no definite D call. This CDR3 is 12 amino acids long. V dropped 1 base and J dropped 9 bases, with 9 bases sitting between them. Germline V lookup: CDR1 SGHAT, CDR2 FQNNGV. CDR3 residues: CASSLVLPPQYF. The CDR3 nucleotides read TGTGCCAGCAGCTTAGTGTTGCCCCCCCAGTACTTC.

The V gene is TRBV6-1, the J gene TRBJ1-5; a possible D gene is TRBD1 (6 bases). The ends were cut back, 7 bases at V and 0 bases at J, with 13 bases in the middle. CDR1 and CDR2 (germline): MNHNS, SASEGT. The CDR3 totals 15 residues. CDR3 region: CASTGQQYSNQPQHF. The CDR3 bases are TGTGCCAGCACCGGACAGCAGTATAGCAATCAGCCCCAGCATTTT.

V is TRBV4-1 and J is TRBJ1-4; D unclear. The V end was cut by 0 bases, the J end by 4 bases, with 6 bases between. CDR1 and CDR2 (germline): MGHRA, YSYEKL. The CDR3 has 14 amino acids. The CDR3 here is CASSQEQYNEKLFF. The CDR3 nucleotides read TGCGCCAGCAGCCAAGAACAGTATAATGAAAAACTGTTTTTT.

This chain uses TRBV11-2 with TRBJ1-5; D unclear. In germline, CDR1 is SGHAT, CDR2 FQNNGV. The CDR3 sequence is 17 residues long. V was clipped by 3 bases and J by 1 base, with 16 bases between them. CDR3: CASSFKTGELSNQPQHF. In DNA form, the CDR3 reads TGTGCCAGCAGCTTTAAGACCGGGGAACTAAGCAATCAGCCCCAGCATTTT.

The gene calls are TRBV2 and TRBJ2-5, with D possibly matching TRBD2 (7 bases). The CDR3 runs 15 residues. Trimming stripped 11 bases from V and 5 bases from J, with 24 bases between. Germline CDR1 and CDR2: SNHLY and FYNNEI. In DNA form, the CDR3 reads TGTGCCCTCAAGGAGGTCCGGGGGGCGGAGGAGACCCAGTACTTC. Translated: CALKEVRGAEETQYF.

The count of this clone is one. This chain joins TRBV11-3 and TRBJ2-1, with 9 bases that match TRBD2. Germline CDR1 and CDR2: SGHNT and YENEEA. Germline trimming cut 5 bases from V and 4 bases from J; bases unmatched to any gene: 21. The CDR3 spans 20 residues. The CDR3 coding sequence is TGTGCCAGCAGCCAAAAGCCATTCGGGGGCGGGAGGGCAACATACAATGAGCAGTTCTTC. It translates to CASSQKPFGGGRATYNEQFF.

V and J are TRBV6-6 and TRBJ1-2; TRBD1 aligns across 8 bases. CDR1 and CDR2 from the germline V gene are MNHNY and SVGAGI (reference sequence). V lost 5 bases, J lost 7 bases, and 12 bases stayed unmatched. The CDR3 has 15 amino acids. This CDR3 reads CASSRKGTGGFGYTF. The CDR3 bases are TGTGCCAGCAGTCGAAAAGGGACAGGTGGTTTTGGCTACACCTTC.

V and J are TRBV11-2 and TRBJ2-3; a possible D gene is TRBD2 (6 bases). The CDR3 is 15 residues long. CDR1 is SGHAT, CDR2 FQNNGV, per germline. Trimming shortened V by 4 bases and J by 0 bases, and 11 bases separated the two germline ends. CDR3 sequence: CASSSLTRSTDTQYF. As DNA, the CDR3 is TGTGCCAGCAGCTCCCTGACTAGAAGCACAGATACGCAGTATTTT.

This clone turned up a few times. The DNA of the CDR3 is TGTGCCAGCAGTCCTGGGGGAGGACCCTACGAGCAGTACTTC. This encodes CASSPGGGPYEQYF. The chain has TRBV11-2 and TRBJ2-7, with D possibly TRBD2 on 6 matching bases. This CDR3 comprises 14 residues. Trimming took off 6 bases at V and 2 bases at J, with 14 bases between the two ends. Germline CDR1 is SGHAT and CDR2 is FQNNGV.

The chain recombines TRBV5-1 with TRBJ2-2; no reliable D call. Germline V gene data show CDR1 as SGHRS and CDR2 as YFSETQ. V lost 0 bases to trimming and J lost 5 bases, with 11 bases between them. The CDR3 has 15 residues. As DNA, the CDR3 is TGCGCCAGCAGCTTGGTACCCAAGGGTACCGGGGAGCTGTTTTTT. Residues: CASSLVPKGTGELFF.

This clone was picked up one time. This chain links TRBV27 with TRBJ2-1; a possible D gene is TRBD1 (6 bases). Per germline, CDR1 MNHEY and CDR2 SMNVEV (reference sequence). The CDR3 runs to 14 residues. The V end lost 6 bases, the J end lost 7 bases, and 16 bases lay between the germline ends. CDR3 sequence: CASRGAPDQNEQFF. The CDR3 DNA reads as TGTGCCAGCAGGGGGGCCCCGGACCAAAATGAGCAGTTCTTC.

The V and J genes are TRBV2 and TRBJ1-4; TRBD1 is a possible D gene (5 bases). This CDR3 comprises 12 residues. The V gene's germline CDR1 is SNHLY and CDR2 FYNNEI. Between the trimmed V and J ends, which lost 8 bases and 6 bases, there was a span of 10 bases. The CDR3 region is CASGREDEKLFF. CDR3 DNA: TGTGCCAGCGGCAGGGAGGATGAAAAACTGTTTTTT.

V gene TRBV7-9 combines with J gene TRBJ2-1; no reliable D call. Per the germline V gene, CDR1 is SEHNR and CDR2 is FQNEAQ (reference sequence). The length of the CDR3 is 13 residues. With 0 bases removed from V and 9 bases from J, the gap between germline ends came to 9 bases. CDR3 sequence: CASSLAPQFEQFF. In DNA, the CDR3 is TGTGCCAGCAGCTTAGCCCCCCAATTTGAGCAGTTCTTC.

V usage is TRBV5-4 and J usage is TRBJ2-1, with 14 bases identical to TRBD2. V shed 1 base and J 4 bases; nucleotides not matched to a gene: 10. The germline gives CDR1 SGHNT, CDR2 YYREEE (reference sequence). The CDR3 runs to 19 residues. The CDR3 is CASSLKGLAGAPSYNEQFF. The CDR3 DNA is TGTGCCAGCAGCTTGAAGGGACTAGCGGGAGCTCCCTCGTACAATGAGCAGTTCTTC.

The chain recombines TRBV5-1 with TRBJ2-5, with a weak D call TRBD2 (7 bases). Trimming removed 0 bases from V and 4 bases from J, with 10 bases in between. CDR3 length equals 14 residues. Germline-derived CDR1 and CDR2 are SGHRS and YFSETQ. Here the CDR3 reads CASSLAGGLETQYF. DNA of the CDR3: TGCGCCAGCAGCTTGGCGGGGGGCTTAGAGACCCAGTACTTC.

This clone was seen a single time. V and J are TRBV28 and TRBJ1-1, with 7 bases fitting TRBD1. Unmatched junction bases numbered 4, after V lost 6 bases and J lost 0 bases. The CDR3 runs 14 residues. Germline V gene sequence: CDR1 MDHEN, CDR2 SYDVKM. The CDR3 nucleotides are TGTGCCAGCAGCTCGACAGGGTTGAACACTGAAGCTTTCTTT. Protein: CASSSTGLNTEAFF.

This clone rates as large (0.1 to 1%). The chain uses TRBV27 and TRBJ2-2; 11 bases line up with TRBD1. Unmatched junction bases numbered 10, after V lost 7 bases and J lost 6 bases. This CDR3 comprises 16 residues. Germline values: CDR1 MNHEY, CDR2 SMNVEV (reference sequence). In DNA, the CDR3 is TGTGCCAGCACACAAGGACGGACAGGGGGCCCCGGGGAGCTGTTTTTT. Encoded protein: CASTQGRTGGPGELFF.